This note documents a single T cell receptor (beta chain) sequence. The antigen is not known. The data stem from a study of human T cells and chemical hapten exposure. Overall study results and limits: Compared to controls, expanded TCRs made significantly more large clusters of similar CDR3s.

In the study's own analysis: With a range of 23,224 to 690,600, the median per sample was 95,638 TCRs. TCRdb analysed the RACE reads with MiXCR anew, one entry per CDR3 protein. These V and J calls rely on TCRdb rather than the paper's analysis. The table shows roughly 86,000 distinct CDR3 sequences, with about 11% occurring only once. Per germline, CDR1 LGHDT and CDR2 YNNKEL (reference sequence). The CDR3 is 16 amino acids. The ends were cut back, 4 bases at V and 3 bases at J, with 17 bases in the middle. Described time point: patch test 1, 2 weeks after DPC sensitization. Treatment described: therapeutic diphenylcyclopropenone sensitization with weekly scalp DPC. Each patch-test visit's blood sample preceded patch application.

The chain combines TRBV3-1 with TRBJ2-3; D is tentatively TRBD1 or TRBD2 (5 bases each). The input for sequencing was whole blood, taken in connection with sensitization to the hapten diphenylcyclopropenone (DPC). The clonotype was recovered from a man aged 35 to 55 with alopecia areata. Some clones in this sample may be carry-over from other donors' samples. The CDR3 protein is CASSPRGDSGTDTQYF. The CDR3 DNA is TGTGCCAGCAGCCCTCGGGGCGACAGTGGTACAGATACGCAGTATTTT.